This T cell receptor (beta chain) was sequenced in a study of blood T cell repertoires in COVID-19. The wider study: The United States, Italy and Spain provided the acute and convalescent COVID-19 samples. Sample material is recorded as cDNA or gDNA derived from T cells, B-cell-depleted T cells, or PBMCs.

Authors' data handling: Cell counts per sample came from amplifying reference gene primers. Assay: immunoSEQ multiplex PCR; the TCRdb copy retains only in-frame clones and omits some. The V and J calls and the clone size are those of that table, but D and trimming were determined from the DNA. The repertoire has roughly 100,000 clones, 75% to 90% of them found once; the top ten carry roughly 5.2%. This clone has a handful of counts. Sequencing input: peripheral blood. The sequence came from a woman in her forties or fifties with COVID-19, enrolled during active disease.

CDR3 in amino acids: CASSRGQGGQPQHF. The CDR3 DNA follows: TGTGCCAGTAGTAGGGGACAGGGAGGTCAGCCCCAGCATTTT. The chain is built from TRBV19 and TRBJ1-5; 9 positions match TRBD1. CDR3 length: 14 amino acids. Germline V gene lookup returns CDR1 LNHDA and CDR2 SQIVND (reference sequence). V was pared by 4 bases and J by 6 bases, with 4 bases of the junction left unmatched.